This T cell receptor (beta chain) was sequenced in a study of OX40 agonist ivuxolimab in advanced cancers. Looking at the study overall: The dose-escalation cohort had hepatocellular carcinoma, melanoma, renal cell or head and neck cancer.

The sampling schedule covered blood at baseline, cycle 4 day 1, and cycle 7 day 1. Study results and limitations: Mean expanded clone counts were higher in CD8+ than CD4+ T cells. Relatively little clonal expansion, among the lowest observed, appeared in partial responders at 0.1-3.0 mg/kg.

Using immunoSEQ multiplex PCR, the repertoire was profiled, and TCRdb retains in-frame clones only, with some absent. Of about 45,000 clones in the sample, around 90% are singletons; the top ten hold about 16%. About this clone itself: The antigen remains undetermined.

Sequenced here: CD4+ or CD8+ T cells sorted from blood, sampled in a trial of the OX40 agonist ivuxolimab. This sequence was found in an adult with an advanced solid tumor such as melanoma, head and neck, liver or kidney cancer.

The CDR3 region is CASSFGEYEQYF. Here the CDR3 DNA reads TGTGCCAGCAGCTTTGGGGAGTACGAGCAGTACTTC. This chain links TRBV5-6 with TRBJ2-7; D is possibly TRBD2 (5 bases). The CDR3 spans 12 residues. V was shortened by 2 bases and J by 4 bases, with 7 bases between the two germline ends. Germline V gene data show CDR1 as SGHDT and CDR2 as YYEEEE.